This T cell receptor (beta chain) was obtained from a study of prognosis after radiotherapy for stage I lung cancer. Looking at the study overall: Recruiting of stage I non-small cell lung cancer patients into the study occurred between 2018 and January 2019. Study findings and constraints: Reduced Shannon entropy following stereotactic body radiation therapy was recorded in patients who developed distant metastases.

This clonotype was recorded at least ten times. Its antigen remains unknown. All patients were node-negative on CT and PET/CT, without prior chemotherapy, radiotherapy or other malignancies. Two-round multiplex PCR amplified TCR beta CDR3 from genomic DNA. Initially, in first-round PCR, primers specific to each TRBV and TRBJ gene were used. Using its own MiXCR run on the multiplex PCR reads, TCRdb lists one record per CDR3 protein. The sample records about 47,000 distinct CDR3 sequences, approximately 35% being singletons. The ends lost 3 bases at V and 1 base at J; junction bases unmatched: 5. The CDR3 is 16 amino acids. Germline V gene lookup returns CDR1 LNHDA and CDR2 SQIVND (reference sequence).

The sequence was collected from a donor aged 50 or older with non-small cell lung cancer. The sample here was PBMCs, taken before or after stereotactic body radiation therapy (not recorded which). The V gene is TRBV19, the J gene TRBJ2-3; TRBD2 agrees at 9 bases. This CDR3 is CASSIPSGAGTDTQYF. CDR3 in DNA: TGTGCCAGTAGTATTCCTAGCGGGGCCGGCACAGATACGCAGTATTTT. Full variable domain (rest looked up from reference TRBV19 and TRBJ2-3): DGGITQSPKYLFRKEGQNVTLSCEQNLNHDAMYWYRQDPGQGLRLIYYSQIVNDFQKGDIAEGYSVSREKKESFPLTVTSAQKNPTAFYLCASSIPSGAGTDTQYFGPGTRLTVL.